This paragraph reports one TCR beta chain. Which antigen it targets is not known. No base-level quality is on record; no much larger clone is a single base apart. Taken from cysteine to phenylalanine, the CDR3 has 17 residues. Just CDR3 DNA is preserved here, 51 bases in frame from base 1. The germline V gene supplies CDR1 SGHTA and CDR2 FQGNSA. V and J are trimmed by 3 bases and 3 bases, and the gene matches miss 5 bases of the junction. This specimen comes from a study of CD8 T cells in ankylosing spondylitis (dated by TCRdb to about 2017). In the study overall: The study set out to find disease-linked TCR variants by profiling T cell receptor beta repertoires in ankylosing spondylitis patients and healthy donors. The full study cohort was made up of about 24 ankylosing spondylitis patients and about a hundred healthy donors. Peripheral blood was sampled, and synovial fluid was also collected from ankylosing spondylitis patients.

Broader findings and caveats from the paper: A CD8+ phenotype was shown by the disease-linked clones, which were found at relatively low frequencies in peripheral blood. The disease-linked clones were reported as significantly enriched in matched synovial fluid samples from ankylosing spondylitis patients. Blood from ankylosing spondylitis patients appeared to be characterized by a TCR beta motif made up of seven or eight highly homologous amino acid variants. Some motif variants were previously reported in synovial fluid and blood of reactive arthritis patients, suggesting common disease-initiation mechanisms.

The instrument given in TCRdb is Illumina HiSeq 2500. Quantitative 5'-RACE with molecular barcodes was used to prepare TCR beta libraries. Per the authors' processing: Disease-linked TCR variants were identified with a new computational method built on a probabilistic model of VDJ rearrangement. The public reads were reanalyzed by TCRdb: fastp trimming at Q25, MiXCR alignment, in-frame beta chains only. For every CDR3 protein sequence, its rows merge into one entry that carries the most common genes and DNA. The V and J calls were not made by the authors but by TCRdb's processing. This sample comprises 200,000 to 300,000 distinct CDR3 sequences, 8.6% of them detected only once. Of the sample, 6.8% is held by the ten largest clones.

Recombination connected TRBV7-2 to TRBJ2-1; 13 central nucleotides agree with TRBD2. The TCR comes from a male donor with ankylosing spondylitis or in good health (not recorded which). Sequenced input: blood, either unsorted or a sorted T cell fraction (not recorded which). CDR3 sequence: CASSFGTSGAYYNEQFF. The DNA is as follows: TGTGCCAGCAGCTTCGGGACTAGCGGGGCGTACTACAATGAGCAGTTCTTC. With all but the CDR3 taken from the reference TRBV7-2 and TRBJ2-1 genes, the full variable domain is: GAGVSQSPSNKVTEKGKDVELRCDPISGHTALYWYRQSLGQGLEFLIYFQGNSAPDKSGLPSDRFSAERTGGSVSTLTIQRTQQEDSAVYLCASSFGTSGAYYNEQFFGPGTRLTVL.